Each of the 6 T cell receptor beta chains below was sequenced from the same sample in a study of CD8 T cells in Susac syndrome. It was with random hexamers that about 0.45 to 1 ug RNA was reverse transcribed. Via MiXCR, TCRdb re-called the immunoSEQ multiplex PCR reads, giving one row per CDR3 protein. The sample has about 160,000 distinct CDR3 sequences; around 92% are singletons. The sample was CD4+ T cells from PBMCs. These TCRs come from a human donor in good health.

The chain combines TRBV15 with TRBJ2-2; perhaps TRBD2 as D (6 bases). Germline V CDR1 and CDR2: LNHNV, YYDKDF (reference sequence). The CDR3 length is 16 residues. V lost 0 bases and J 1 base, leaving 9 bases between the germline ends. The CDR3 nucleotides read TGTGCCACCAGCAGAGATCGGAGGGGGAACACCGGGGAGCTGTTTTTT. This encodes CATSRDRRGNTGELFF.

This clonotype has only one observation. The V and J genes are TRBV3-1 and TRBJ2-7; unclear D gene. There are 12 residues in the CDR3. The V gene's germline CDR1 is LGHDT and CDR2 YNNKEL (reference sequence). V lost 1 base, J lost 6 bases, and 7 bases lay in between. CDR3 in DNA: TGTGCCAGCAGCCAAGTCCAGTTCGAGCAGTACTTC. It yields the protein CASSQVQFEQYF.

This rearrangement joins TRBV27 to TRBJ1-2; 7 bases match TRBD1. With V trimmed by 6 bases and J by 3 bases, 10 bases remained unmatched. The CDR3 sequence is 15 residues long. Germline V gene lookup returns CDR1 MNHEY and CDR2 SMNVEV (reference sequence). This CDR3 is CASSPDREVHYGYTF. The CDR3 nucleotides read TGTGCCAGCAGCCCTGACAGGGAGGTCCACTATGGCTACACCTTC.

The chain combines TRBV6-2 or TRBV6-3 with TRBJ2-2; D uncertain. This CDR3 is built from 12 residues. Germline V CDR1 and CDR2: MNHEY, SVGEGT. This CDR3 reads CGSRGNTGELFF. CDR3 nucleotides: TGTGGTTCCCGCGGGAACACCGGGGAGCTGTTTTTT.

The chain has TRBV12-3 or TRBV12-4 and TRBJ2-7, with 10 nucleotides matching TRBD1. J gave up 4 bases and V 4 bases, and 10 bases lay outside the gene matches. This CDR3 is built from 16 residues. CDR3 nucleotides: TGTGCCAGCAGTTCCCAGCAATGGGACAGGGGTTACGAGCAGTACTTC. It translates to CASSSQQWDRGYEQYF.

This clonotype was detected only once. The genes are TRBV4-3 and TRBJ2-3, with D tentatively TRBD1 (6 bases). CDR1 is LGHNA, CDR2 YSLEER, per germline. Trimming shortened V by 0 bases and J by 0 bases, and 13 bases separated the two germline ends. This CDR3 comprises 17 residues. The CDR3 nucleotides read TGCGCCAGCAGCCAAGATGGGTACAGGGTGAGCACAGATACGCAGTATTTT. This sequence encodes CASSQDGYRVSTDTQYF.